The clone carrying this T cell receptor (beta chain) was recorded a few times. Antigen: not known. Only in-frame clones appear in the TCRdb table, and some are missing; sequencing was by immunoSEQ multiplex PCR. The table lists 70,000 to 85,000 clones, around 90% of them singletons. This sample was taken from a study of OX40 agonist ivuxolimab in advanced cancers. The trim removed 4 bases at V and 7 bases at J, leaving 5 bases unmatched. Per germline, CDR1 MNHEY and CDR2 SMNVEV (reference sequence). The CDR3 consists of 14 residues. Study-level points and caveats: Circulating CD4+ and CD8+ T cells showed clonal expansion by week 6 at 0.1 to 3.0 mg/kg.

Sequencing was performed on CD4+ or CD8+ T cells sorted from blood, taken in a trial of the OX40 agonist ivuxolimab. This clonotype was sampled from an adult with an advanced solid tumor such as melanoma, head and neck, liver or kidney cancer. This chain uses TRBV27 with TRBJ2-7; 12 bases are shared with TRBD1. The CDR3 DNA sequence: TGTGCCAGCAGTTCGGGACAGGGGGCAGGAGAGCAGTACTTC. It specifies CASSSGQGAGEQYF.